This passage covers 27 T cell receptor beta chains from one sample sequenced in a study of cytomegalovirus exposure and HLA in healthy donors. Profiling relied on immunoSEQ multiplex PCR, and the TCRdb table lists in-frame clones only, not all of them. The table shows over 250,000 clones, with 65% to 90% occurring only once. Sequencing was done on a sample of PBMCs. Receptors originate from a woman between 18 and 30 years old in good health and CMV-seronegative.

CDR3 bases: TGCAGCGTCCAGGACACCTACGAGCAGTACTTC. Translation gives CSVQDTYEQYF. This chain connects TRBV29-1 to TRBJ2-7, with D perhaps TRBD1 (5 bases). CDR3 size: 11 residues. Germline loops: CDR1 SQVTM, CDR2 ANQGSEA. V gave up 6 bases and J gave up 2 bases, with 8 bases separating them.

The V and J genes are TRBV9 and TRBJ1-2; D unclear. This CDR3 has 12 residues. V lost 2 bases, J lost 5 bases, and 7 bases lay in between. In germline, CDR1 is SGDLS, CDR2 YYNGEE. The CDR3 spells CASSVRSYGYTF. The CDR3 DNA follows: TGTGCCAGCAGCGTTCGGTCGTATGGCTACACCTTC.

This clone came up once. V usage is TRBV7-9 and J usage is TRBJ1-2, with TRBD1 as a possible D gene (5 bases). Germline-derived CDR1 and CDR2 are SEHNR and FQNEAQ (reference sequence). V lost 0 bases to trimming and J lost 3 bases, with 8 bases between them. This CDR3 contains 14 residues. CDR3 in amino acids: CASSLAGVDYGYTF. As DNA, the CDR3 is TGTGCCAGCAGCTTAGCAGGGGTCGACTATGGCTACACCTTC.

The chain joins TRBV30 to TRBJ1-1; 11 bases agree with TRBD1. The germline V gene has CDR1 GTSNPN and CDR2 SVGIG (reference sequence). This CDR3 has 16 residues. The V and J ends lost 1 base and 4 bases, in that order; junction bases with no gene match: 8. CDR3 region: CAWSESVGQGGTEAFF. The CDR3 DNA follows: TGTGCCTGGAGTGAAAGCGTGGGACAGGGGGGCACTGAAGCTTTCTTT.

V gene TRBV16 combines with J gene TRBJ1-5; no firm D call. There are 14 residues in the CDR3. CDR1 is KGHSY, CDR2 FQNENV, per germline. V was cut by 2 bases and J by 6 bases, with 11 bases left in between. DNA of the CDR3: TGTGCCAGCAGCCAAAGGCAGGTGCGTCAGCCCCAGCATTTT. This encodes CASSQRQVRQPQHF.

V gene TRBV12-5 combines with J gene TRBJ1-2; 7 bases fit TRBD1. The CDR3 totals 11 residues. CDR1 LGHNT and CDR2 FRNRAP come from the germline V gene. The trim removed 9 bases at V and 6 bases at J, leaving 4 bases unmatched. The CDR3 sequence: CARTTGDGYTF. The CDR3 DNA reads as TGTGCTAGGACCACAGGGGATGGCTACACCTTC.

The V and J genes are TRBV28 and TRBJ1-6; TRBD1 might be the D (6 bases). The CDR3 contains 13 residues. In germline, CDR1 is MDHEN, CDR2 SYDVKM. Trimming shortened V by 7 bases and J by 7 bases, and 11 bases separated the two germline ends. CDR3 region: CASKIQGNSPLHF. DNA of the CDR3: TGTGCCAGCAAAATACAGGGAAATTCACCCCTCCACTTT.

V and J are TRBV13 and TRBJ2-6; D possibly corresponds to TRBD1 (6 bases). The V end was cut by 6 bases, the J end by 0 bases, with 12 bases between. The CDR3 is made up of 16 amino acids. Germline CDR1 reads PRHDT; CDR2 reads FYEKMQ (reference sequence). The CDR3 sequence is CASRTGVHSGANVLTF. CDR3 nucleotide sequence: TGTGCCAGCAGGACAGGAGTCCACTCTGGGGCCAACGTCCTGACTTTC.

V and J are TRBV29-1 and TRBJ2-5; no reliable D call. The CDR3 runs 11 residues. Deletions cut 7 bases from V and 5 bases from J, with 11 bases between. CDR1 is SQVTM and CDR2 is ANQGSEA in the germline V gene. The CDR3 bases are TGCAGCGCCCGACATGGGGAGACCCAGTACTTC. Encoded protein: CSARHGETQYF.

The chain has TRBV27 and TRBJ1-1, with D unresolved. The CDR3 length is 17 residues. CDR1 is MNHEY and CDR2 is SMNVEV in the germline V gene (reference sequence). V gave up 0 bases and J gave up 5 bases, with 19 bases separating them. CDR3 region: CASSLSFWEPAGTEAFF. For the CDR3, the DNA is TGTGCCAGCAGTTTATCGTTTTGGGAGCCGGCAGGAACTGAAGCTTTCTTT.

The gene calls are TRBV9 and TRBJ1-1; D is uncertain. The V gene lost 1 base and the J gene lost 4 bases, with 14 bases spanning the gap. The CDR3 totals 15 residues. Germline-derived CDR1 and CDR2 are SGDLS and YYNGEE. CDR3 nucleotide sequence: TGTGCCAGCAGCGTAAATTCAGGAGGTTTCACTGAAGCTTTCTTT. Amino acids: CASSVNSGGFTEAFF.

Here the CDR3 DNA reads TGTGCCAGCGCTGCCGGGACAGGAACCTACGAGCAGTACTTC. Its protein product is CASAAGTGTYEQYF. This chain links TRBV6-4 with TRBJ2-7, with 8 bases matching TRBD1. V trimming: 8 bases; J trimming: 2 bases; junction bases outside the gene matches: 8. The V gene's germline CDR1 is MRHNA and CDR2 SNTAGT. The CDR3 extends over 14 amino acids.

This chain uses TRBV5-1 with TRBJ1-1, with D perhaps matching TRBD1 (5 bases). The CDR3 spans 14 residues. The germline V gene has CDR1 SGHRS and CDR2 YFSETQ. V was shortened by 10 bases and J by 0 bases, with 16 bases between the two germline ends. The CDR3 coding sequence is TGCGCCTCGGGGGAGGGAACCATGAACACTGAAGCTTTCTTT. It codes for CASGEGTMNTEAFF.

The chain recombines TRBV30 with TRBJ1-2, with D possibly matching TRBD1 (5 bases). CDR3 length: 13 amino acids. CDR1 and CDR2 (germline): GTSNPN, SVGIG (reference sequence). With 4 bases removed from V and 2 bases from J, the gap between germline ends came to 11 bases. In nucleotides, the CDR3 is TGTGCCTGGAAAGCAGGGTCAAACTATGGCTACACCTTC. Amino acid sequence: CAWKAGSNYGYTF.

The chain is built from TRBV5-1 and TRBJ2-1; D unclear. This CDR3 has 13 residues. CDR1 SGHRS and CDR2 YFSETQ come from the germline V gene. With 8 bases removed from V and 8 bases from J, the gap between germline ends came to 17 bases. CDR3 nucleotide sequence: TGCGCCAGTATGGGCCCCGACCTCCATGAGCAGTTCTTC. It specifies CASMGPDLHEQFF.

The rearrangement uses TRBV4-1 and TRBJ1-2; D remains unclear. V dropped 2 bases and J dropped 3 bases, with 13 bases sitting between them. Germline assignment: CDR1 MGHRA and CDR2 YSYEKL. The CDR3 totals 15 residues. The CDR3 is CASSQSQVLHYGYTF. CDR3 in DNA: TGCGCCAGCAGCCAAAGCCAGGTCTTGCACTATGGCTACACCTTC.

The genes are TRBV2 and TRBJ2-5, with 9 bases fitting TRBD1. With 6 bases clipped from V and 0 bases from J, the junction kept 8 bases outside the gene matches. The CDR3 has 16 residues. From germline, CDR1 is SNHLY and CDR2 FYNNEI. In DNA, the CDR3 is TGTGCCAGCAGATTACAGGGGGCAGGCAACCAAGAGACCCAGTACTTC. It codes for CASRLQGAGNQETQYF.

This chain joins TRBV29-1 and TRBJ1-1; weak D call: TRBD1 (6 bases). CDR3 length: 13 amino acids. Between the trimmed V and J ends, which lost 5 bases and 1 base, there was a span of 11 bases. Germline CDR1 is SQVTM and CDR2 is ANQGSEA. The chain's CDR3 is CSVCEQGNTEAFF. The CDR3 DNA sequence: TGCAGCGTTTGCGAACAGGGGAACACTGAAGCTTTCTTT. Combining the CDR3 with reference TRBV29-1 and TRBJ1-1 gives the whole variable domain SAVISQKPSRDICQRGTSLTIQCQVDSQVTMMFWYRQQPGQSLTLIATANQGSEATYESGFVIDKFPISRPNLTFSTLTVSNMSPEDSSIYLCSVCEQGNTEAFFGQGTRLTVV.

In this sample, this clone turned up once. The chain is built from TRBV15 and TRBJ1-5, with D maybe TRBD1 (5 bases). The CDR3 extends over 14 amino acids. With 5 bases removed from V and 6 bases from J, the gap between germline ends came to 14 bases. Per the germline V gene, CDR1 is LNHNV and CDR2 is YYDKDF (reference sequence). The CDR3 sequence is CATSYIGEGQPQHF. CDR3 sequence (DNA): TGTGCCACCAGCTATATAGGGGAGGGTCAGCCCCAGCATTTT.

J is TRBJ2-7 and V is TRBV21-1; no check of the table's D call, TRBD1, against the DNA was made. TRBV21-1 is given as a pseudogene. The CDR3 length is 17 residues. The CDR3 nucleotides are TGTGCCAGCAGCAAAGAAGGTTGTCAGGCAAGCTCCTACGAGCAGTACTTC. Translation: CASSKEGCQASSYEQYF.

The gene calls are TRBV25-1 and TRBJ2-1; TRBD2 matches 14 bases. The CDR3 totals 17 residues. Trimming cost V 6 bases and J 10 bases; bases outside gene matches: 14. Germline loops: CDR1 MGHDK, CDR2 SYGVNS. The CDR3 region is CASSQRTGLAGEGEQFF. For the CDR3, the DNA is TGTGCCAGCAGCCAAAGAACGGGACTAGCGGGAGAGGGGGAGCAGTTCTTC.

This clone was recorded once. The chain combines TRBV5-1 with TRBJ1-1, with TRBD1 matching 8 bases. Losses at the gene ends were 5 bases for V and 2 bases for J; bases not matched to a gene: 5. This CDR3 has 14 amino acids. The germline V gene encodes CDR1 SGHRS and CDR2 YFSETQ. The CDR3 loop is CASSYGTGNTEAFF. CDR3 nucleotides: TGCGCCAGCAGTTACGGGACAGGAAACACTGAAGCTTTCTTT.

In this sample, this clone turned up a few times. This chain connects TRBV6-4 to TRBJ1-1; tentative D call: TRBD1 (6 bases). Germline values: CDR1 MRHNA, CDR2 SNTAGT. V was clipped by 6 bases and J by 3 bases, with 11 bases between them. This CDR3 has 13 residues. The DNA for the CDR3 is TGTGCCAGCAGGACAGGCCCCTACACTGAAGCTTTCTTT. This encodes CASRTGPYTEAFF.

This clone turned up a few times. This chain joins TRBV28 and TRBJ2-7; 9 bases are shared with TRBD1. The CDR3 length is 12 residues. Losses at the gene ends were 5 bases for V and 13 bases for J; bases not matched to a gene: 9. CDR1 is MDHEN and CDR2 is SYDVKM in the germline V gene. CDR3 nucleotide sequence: TGTGCCAGCAGTCTAGGGCGGGACAGGGTTTACTTC. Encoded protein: CASSLGRDRVYF.

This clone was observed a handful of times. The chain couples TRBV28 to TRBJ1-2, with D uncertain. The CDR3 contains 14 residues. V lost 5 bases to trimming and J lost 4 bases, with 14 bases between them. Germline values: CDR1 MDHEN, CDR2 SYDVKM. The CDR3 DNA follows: TGTGCCAGCAGTACCCCGGGAGGGTCCTATGGCTACACCTTC. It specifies CASSTPGGSYGYTF.

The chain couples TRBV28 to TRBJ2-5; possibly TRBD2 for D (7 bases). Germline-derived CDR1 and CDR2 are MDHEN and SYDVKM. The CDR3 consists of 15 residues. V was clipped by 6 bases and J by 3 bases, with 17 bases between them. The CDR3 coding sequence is TGTGCCAGCAGCCGGGTCGGGGGGCGTGAAGAGACCCAGTACTTC. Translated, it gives CASSRVGGREETQYF.

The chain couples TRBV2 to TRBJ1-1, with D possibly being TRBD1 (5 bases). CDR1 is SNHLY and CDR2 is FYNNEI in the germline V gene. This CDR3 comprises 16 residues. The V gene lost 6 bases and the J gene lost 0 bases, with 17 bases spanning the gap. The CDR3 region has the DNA TGTGCCAGCAGAAAGGAGGGGTCGGGTTTGAACACTGAAGCTTTCTTT. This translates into CASRKEGSGLNTEAFF.